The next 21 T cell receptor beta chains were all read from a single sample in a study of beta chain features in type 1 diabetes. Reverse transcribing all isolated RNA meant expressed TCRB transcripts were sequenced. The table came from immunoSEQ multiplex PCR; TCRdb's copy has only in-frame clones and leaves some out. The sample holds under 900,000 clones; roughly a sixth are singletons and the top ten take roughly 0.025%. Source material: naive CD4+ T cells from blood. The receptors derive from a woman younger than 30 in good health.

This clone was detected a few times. CDR3 protein: CASSRLGQEYGYTF. CDR3 nucleotides: TGTGCCAGCAGCCGGCTAGGACAGGAGTATGGCTACACCTTC. V gene TRBV7-2 combines with J gene TRBJ1-2; 7 bases are a match to TRBD1. CDR3 length: 14 residues. The V and J ends lost 5 bases and 5 bases, in that order; junction bases with no gene match: 8. Germline lookup yields CDR1 SGHTA and CDR2 FQGNSA.

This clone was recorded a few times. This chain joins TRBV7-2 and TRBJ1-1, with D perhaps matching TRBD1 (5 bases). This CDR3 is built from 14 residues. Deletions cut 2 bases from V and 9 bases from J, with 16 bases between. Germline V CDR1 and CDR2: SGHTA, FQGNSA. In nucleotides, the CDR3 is TGTGCCAGCAGCTTAAGAAGGACACTAGTGCAAGCTTTCTTT. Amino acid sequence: CASSLRRTLVQAFF.

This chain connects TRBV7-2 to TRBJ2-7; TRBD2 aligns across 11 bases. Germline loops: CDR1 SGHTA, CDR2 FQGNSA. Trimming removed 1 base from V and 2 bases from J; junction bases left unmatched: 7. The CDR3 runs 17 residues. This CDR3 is CASSLEGWGLAAYEQYF. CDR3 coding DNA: TGTGCCAGCAGCTTAGAAGGCTGGGGACTAGCGGCCTACGAGCAGTACTTC.

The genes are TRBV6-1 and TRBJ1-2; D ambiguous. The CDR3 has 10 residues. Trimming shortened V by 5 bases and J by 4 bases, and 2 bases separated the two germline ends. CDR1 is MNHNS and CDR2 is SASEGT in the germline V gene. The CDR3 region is CASSFYGYTF. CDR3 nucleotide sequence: TGTGCCAGCAGTTTCTATGGCTACACCTTC.

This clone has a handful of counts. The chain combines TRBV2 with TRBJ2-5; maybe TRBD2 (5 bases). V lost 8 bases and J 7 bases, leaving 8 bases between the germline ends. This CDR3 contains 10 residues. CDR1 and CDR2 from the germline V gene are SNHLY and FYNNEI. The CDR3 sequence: CASEGGTQYF. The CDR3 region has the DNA TGTGCCAGCGAGGGCGGGACCCAGTACTTC.

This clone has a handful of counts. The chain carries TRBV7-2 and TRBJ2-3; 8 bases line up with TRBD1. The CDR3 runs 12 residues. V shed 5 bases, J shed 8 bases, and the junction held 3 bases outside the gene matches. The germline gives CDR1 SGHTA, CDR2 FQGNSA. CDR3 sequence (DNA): TGTGCCAGCAGCGCCCAGGGGGCTACGCAGTATTTT. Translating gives CASSAQGATQYF.

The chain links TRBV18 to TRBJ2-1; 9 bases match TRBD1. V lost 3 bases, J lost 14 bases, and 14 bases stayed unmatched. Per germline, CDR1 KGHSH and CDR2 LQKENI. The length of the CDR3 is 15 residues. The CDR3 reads CASSPYGRGQGNEFF. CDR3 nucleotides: TGTGCCAGCTCACCTTACGGCAGGGGACAGGGAAACGAGTTCTTC.

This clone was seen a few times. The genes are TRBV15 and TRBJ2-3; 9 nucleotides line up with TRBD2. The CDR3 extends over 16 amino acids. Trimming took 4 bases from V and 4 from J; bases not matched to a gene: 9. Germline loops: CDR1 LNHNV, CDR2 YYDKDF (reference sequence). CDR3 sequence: CATSKRLAGAADTQYF. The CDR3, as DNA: TGTGCCACCAGCAAGCGATTAGCGGGAGCAGCAGATACGCAGTATTTT.

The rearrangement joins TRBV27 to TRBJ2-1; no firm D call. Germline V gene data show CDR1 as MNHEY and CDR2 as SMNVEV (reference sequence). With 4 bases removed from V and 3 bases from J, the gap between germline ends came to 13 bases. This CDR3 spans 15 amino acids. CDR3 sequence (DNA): TGTGCCAGCAGTTCAGGCAGCCATGGCTACAATGAGCAGTTCTTC. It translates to CASSSGSHGYNEQFF.

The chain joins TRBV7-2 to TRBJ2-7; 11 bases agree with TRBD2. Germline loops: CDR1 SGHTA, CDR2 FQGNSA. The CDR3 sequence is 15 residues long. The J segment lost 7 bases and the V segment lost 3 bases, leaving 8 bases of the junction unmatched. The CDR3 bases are TGTGCCAGCAGCTTTTCGAATAGCGGGAGGGTTGAGCAGTACTTC. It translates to CASSFSNSGRVEQYF. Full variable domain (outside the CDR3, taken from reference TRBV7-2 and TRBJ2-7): GAGVSQSPSNKVTEKGKDVELRCDPISGHTALYWYRQSLGQGLEFLIYFQGNSAPDKSGLPSDRFSAERTGGSVSTLTIQRTQQEDSAVYLCASSFSNSGRVEQYFGPGTRLTVT.

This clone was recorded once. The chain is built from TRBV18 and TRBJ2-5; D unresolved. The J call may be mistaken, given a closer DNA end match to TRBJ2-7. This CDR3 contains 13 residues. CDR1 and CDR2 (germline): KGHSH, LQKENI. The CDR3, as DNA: TGTGCCAGCTCACCGATTAACAGCTACGAGCAGTACTTC. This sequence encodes CASSPINSYEQYF.

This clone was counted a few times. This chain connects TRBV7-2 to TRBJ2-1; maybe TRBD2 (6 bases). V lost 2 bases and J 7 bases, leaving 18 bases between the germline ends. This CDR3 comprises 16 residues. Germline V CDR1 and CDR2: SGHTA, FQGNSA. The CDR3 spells CASSLLLGLRGNEQFF. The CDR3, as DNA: TGTGCCAGCAGCTTACTTTTGGGCTTACGGGGGAATGAGCAGTTCTTC.

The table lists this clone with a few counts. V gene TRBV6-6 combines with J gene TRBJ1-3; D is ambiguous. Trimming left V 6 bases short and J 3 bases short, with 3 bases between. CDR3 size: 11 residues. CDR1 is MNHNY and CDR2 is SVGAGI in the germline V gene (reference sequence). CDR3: CASRNGNTIYF. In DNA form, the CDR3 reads TGTGCCAGCAGAAATGGAAACACCATATATTTT.

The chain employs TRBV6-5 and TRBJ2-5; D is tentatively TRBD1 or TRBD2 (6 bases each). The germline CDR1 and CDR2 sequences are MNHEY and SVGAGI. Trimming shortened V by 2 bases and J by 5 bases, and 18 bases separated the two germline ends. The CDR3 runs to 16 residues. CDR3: CASSYGGGTVGETQYF. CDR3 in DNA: TGTGCCAGCAGTTACGGGGGCGGGACGGTAGGGGAGACCCAGTACTTC.

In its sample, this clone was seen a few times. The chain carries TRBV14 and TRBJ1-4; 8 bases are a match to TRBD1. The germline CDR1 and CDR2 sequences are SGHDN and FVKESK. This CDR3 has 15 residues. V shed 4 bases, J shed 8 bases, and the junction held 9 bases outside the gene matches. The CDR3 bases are TGTGCCAGCAGCCGAGACAGGGGAATAAACGAAAAACTGTTTTTT. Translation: CASSRDRGINEKLFF.

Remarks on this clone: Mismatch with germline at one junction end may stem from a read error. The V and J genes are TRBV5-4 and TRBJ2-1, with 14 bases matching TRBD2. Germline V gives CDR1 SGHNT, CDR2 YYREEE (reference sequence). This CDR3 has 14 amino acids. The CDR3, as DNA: TGTGCCAGCAGCCCCGGACTAGCGGGAGGACCAACACTCTTC. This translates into CASSPGLAGGPTLF. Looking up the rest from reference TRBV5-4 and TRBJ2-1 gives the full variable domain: ETGVTQSPTHLIKTRGQQVTLRCSSQSGHNTVSWYQQALGQGPQFIFQYYREEENGRGNFPPRFSGLQFPNYSSELNVNALELDDSALYLCASSPGLAGGPTLFGPGTRLTVL.

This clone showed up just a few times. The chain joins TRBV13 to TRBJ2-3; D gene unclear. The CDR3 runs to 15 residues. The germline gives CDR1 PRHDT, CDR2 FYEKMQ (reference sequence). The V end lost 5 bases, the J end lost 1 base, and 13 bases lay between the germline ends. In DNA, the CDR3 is TGTGCCAGCAGCCCCTTAGCTGCCGGCACAGATACGCAGTATTTT. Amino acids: CASSPLAAGTDTQYF.

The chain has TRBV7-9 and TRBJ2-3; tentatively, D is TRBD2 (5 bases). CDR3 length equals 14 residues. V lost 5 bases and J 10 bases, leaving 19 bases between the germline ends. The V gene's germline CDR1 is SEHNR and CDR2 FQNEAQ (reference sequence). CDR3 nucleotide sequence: TGTGCCAGCAGCAACACCGGGAACCCTGGGTCGCAGTATTTT. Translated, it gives CASSNTGNPGSQYF. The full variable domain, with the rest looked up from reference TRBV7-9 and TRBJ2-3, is DTGVSQNPRHKITKRGQNVTFRCDPISEHNRLYWYRQTLGQGPEFLTYFQNEAQLEKSRLLSDRFSAERPKGSFSTLEIQRTEQGDSAMYLCASSNTGNPGSQYFGPGTRLTVL.

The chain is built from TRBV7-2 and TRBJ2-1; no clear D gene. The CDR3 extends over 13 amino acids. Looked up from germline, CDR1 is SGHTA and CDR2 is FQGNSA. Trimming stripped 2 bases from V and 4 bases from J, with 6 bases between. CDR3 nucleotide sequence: TGTGCCAGCAGCTTACCCCAGTACAATGAGCAGTTCTTC. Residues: CASSLPQYNEQFF.

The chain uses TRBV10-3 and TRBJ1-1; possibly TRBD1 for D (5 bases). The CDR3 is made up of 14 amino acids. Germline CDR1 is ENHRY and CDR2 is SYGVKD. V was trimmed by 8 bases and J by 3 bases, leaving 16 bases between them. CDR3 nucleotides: TGTGCCATCTCCCTACTAGAAGGGGACACTGAAGCTTTCTTT. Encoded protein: CAISLLEGDTEAFF.

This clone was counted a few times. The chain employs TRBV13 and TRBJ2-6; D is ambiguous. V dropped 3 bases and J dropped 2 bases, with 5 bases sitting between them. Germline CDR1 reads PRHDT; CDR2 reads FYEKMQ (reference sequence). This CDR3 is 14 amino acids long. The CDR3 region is CASSFRPGANVLTF. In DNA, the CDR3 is TGTGCCAGCAGCTTCAGGCCTGGGGCCAACGTCCTGACTTTC.